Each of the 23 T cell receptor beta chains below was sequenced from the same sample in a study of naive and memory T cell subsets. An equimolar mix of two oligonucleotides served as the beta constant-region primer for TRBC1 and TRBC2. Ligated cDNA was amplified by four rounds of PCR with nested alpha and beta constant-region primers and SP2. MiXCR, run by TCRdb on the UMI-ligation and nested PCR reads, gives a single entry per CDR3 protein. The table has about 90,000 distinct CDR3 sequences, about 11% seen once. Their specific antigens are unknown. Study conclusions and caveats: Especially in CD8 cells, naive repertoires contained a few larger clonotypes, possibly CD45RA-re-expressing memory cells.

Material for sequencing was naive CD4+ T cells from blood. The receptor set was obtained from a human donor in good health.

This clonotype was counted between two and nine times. The CDR3 DNA reads TGTGCCAGCAGTTTCTCTGGGACAGGGAACACTGAAGCTTTCTTT. Protein sequence: CASSFSGTGNTEAFF. The genes are TRBV28 and TRBJ1-1, with 8 bases lining up with TRBD1. The CDR3 is 15 residues long. Trimming at V came to 3 bases and at J to 1 base, leaving 4 bases not matched to a gene. The germline V gene has CDR1 MDHEN and CDR2 SYDVKM.

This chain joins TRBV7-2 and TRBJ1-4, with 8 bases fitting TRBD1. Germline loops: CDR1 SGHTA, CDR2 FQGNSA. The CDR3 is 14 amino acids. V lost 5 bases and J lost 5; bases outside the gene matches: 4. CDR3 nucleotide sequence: TGTGCCAGCAGCCCACGGACAGGGAATGAAAAACTGTTTTTT. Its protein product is CASSPRTGNEKLFF.

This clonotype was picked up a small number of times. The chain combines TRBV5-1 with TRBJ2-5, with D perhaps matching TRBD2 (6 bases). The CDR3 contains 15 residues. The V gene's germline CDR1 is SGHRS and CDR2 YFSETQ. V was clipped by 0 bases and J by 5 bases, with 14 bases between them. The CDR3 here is CASSLGWGDRETQYF. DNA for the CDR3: TGCGCCAGCAGCTTGGGATGGGGGGATCGGGAGACCCAGTACTTC.

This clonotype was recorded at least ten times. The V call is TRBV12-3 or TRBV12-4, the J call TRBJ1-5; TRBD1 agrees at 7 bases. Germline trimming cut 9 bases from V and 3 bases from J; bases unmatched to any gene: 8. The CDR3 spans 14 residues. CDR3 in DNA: TGTGCCAGTTCCCGACAGGGCCACAATCAGCCCCAGCATTTT. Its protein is CASSRQGHNQPQHF.

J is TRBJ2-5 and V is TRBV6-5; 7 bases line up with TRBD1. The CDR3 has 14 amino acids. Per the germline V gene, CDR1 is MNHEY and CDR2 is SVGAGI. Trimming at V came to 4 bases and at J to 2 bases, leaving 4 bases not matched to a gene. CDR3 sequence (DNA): TGTGCCAGCAGTTGGGACAGTAAACAAGAGACCCAGTACTTC. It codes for CASSWDSKQETQYF.

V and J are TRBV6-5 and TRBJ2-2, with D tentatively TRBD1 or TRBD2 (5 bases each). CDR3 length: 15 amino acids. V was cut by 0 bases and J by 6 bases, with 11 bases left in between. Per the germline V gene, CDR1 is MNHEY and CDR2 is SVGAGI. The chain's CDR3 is CASSYSRGAAGELFF. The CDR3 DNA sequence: TGTGCCAGCAGTTACTCACGAGGGGCGGCCGGGGAGCTGTTTTTT.

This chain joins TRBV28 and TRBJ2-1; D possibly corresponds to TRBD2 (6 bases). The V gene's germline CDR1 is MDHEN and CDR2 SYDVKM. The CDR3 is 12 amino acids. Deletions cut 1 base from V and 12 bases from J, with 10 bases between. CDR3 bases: TGTGCCAGCAGTTTATTGGGGGGTCCGCAGTTCTTC. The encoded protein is CASSLLGGPQFF.

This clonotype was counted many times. Here the CDR3 reads CANRALPDTQYF. CDR3 nucleotides: TGTGCCAACCGCGCGCTACCAGATACGCAGTATTTT. The chain recombines TRBV7-9 with TRBJ2-3; D unresolved. V lost 10 bases and J lost 4, with 12 bases in between. There are 12 residues in the CDR3. Germline CDR1 SEHNR, CDR2 FQNEAQ (reference sequence).

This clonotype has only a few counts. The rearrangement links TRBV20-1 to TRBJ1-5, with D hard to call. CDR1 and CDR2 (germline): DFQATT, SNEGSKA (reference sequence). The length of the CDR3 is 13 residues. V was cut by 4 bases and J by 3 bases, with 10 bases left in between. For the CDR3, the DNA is TGCAGTGCTAACGACACCCCCAATCAGCCCCAGCATTTT. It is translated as CSANDTPNQPQHF.

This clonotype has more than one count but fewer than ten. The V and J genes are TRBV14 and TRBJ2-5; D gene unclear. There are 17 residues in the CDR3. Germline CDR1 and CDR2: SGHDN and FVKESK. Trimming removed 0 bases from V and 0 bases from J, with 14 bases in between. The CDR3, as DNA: TGTGCCAGCAGCCAAGACCACCCGGCGAGTTACCAAGAGACCCAGTACTTC. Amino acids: CASSQDHPASYQETQYF.

The CDR3 sequence is CSAFIKTQYF. As DNA, the CDR3 is TGCAGTGCTTTTATCAAGACCCAGTACTTC. The chain couples TRBV20-1 to TRBJ2-5; no definite D call. The germline V gene encodes CDR1 DFQATT and CDR2 SNEGSKA (reference sequence). V lost 5 bases and J lost 6, with 7 bases in between. The CDR3 loop spans 10 amino acids.

The CDR3 here is CASSRGTSYSSYEQYF. For the CDR3, the DNA is TGTGCCAGCAGCCGAGGGACTAGCTATAGCTCCTACGAGCAGTACTTC. This chain uses TRBV7-2 with TRBJ2-7, with 9 bases that match TRBD2. This CDR3 contains 16 residues. V lost 5 bases to trimming and J lost 0 bases; unmatched junction nucleotides: 8. The germline V gene has CDR1 SGHTA and CDR2 FQGNSA.

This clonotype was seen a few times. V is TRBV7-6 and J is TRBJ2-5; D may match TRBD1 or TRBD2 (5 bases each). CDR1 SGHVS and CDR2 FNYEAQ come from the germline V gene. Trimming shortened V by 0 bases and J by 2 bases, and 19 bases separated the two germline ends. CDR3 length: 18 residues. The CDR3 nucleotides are TGTGCCAGCAGCTTAGCGCTGGCGCGGATGAGGGGTCAAGAGACCCAGTACTTC. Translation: CASSLALARMRGQETQYF.

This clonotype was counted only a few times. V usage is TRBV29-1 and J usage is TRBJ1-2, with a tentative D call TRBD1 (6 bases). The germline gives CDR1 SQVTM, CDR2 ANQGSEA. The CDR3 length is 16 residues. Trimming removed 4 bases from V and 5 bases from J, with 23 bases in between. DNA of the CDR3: TGCAGCGTTGGGATACAAACGACAGGTTCGATATATGGCTACACCTTC. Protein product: CSVGIQTTGSIYGYTF.

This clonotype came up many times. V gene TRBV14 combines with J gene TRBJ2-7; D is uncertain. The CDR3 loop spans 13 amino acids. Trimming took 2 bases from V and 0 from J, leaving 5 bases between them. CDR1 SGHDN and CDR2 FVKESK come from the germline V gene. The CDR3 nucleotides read TGTGCCAGCAGCCAACCGGACTCCTACGAGCAGTACTTC. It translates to CASSQPDSYEQYF.

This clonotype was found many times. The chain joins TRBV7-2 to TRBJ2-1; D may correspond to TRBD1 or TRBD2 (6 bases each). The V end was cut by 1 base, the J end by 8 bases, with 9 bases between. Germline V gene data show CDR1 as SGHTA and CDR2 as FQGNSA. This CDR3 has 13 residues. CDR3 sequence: CASSLVGGYEQFF. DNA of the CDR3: TGTGCCAGCAGCTTAGTGGGGGGCTATGAGCAGTTCTTC.

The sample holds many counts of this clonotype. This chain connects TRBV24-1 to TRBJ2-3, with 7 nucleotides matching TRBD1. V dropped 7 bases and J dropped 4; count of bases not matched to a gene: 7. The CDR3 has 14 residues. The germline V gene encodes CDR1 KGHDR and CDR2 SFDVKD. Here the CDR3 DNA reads TGTGCCACCAGCGGGACAGAGGGGCCAGATACGCAGTATTTT. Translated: CATSGTEGPDTQYF.

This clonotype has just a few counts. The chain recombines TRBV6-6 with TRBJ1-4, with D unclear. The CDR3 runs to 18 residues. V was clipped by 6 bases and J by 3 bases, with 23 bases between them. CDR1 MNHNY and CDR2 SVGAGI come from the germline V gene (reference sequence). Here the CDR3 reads CASSRQVTSLGANEKLFF. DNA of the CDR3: TGTGCCAGCAGCCGTCAGGTCACGAGCCTTGGGGCTAATGAAAAACTGTTTTTT.

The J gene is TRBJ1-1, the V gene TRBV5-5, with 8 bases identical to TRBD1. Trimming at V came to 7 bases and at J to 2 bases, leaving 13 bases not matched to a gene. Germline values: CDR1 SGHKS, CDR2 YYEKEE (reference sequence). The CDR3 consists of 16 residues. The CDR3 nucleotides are TGTGCCAGCGGCCCCAGTCACAGGGGGTTTAACACTGAAGCTTTCTTT. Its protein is CASGPSHRGFNTEAFF. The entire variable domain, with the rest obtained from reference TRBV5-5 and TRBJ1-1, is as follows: DAGVTQSPTHLIKTRGQQVTLRCSPISGHKSVSWYQQVLGQGPQFIFQYYEKEERGRGNFPDRFSARQFPNYSSELNVNALLLGDSALYLCASGPSHRGFNTEAFFGQGTRLTVV.

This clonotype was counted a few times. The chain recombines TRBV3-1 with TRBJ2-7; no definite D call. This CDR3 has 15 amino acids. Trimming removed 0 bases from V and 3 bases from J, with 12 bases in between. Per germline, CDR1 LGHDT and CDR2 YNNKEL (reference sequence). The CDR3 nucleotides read TGTGCCAGCAGCCAAGATCGGCGACGGATCTACGAGCAGTACTTC. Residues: CASSQDRRRIYEQYF.

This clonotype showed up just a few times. The CDR3 DNA reads TGTGCCAGCAGACCTAGCGGGGGACACGAGCAGTACTTC. Translation gives CASRPSGGHEQYF. J is TRBJ2-7 and V is TRBV12-3 or TRBV12-4, with 10 nucleotides matching TRBD2. After removal of 6 bases from V and 5 bases from J, the junction contained 4 bases not matched to a gene. The CDR3 is 13 residues long.

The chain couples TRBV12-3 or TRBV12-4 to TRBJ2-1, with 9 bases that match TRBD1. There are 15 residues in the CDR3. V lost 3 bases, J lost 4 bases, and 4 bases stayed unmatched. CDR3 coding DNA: TGTGCCAGCAGTTTTGGGACAGGGCTTTACAATGAGCAGTTCTTC. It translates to CASSFGTGLYNEQFF.

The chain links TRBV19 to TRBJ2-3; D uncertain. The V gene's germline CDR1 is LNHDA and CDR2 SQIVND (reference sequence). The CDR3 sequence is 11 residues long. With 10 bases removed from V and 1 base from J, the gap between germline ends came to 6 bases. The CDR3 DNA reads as TGTGCCACCGGTCGCACAGATACGCAGTATTTT. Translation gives CATGRTDTQYF.